Below are 18 T cell receptor beta chains sequenced from a single sample in a study of radiotherapy plus CTLA-4 blockade in lung cancer. Libraries were prepared by immunoSEQ multiplex PCR; TCRdb keeps only in-frame clonotypes and omits some of them. The data contain fewer than 45,000 clones, 85% of them singletons. The sequences come from peripheral blood, collected from a patient treated with radiotherapy plus ipilimumab. The receptors were sampled from a human donor with non-small cell lung cancer who had stable disease on radiotherapy plus ipilimumab.

J is TRBJ2-5 and V is TRBV11-1; tentative D call: TRBD2 (5 bases). Germline lookup yields CDR1 SGHAT and CDR2 FQDESV (reference sequence). The V end lost 2 bases, the J end lost 1 base, and 14 bases lay between the germline ends. This CDR3 has 16 amino acids. The CDR3 DNA reads TGTGCCAGCAGCTTAAAGCCTAGCCCCTTCCAAGAGACCCAGTACTTC. Translating gives CASSLKPSPFQETQYF.

V and J are TRBV19 and TRBJ2-1, with D possibly matching TRBD1 (6 bases). The CDR3 consists of 15 residues. Between the trimmed V and J ends, which lost 2 bases and 3 bases, there was a span of 11 bases. The germline V gene encodes CDR1 LNHDA and CDR2 SQIVND (reference sequence). The CDR3 protein is CASSIQGLYYNEQFF. In DNA, the CDR3 is TGTGCCAGTAGTATACAGGGGTTATACTACAATGAGCAGTTCTTC.

The V and J genes are TRBV19 and TRBJ2-1; TRBD1 might be the D (5 bases). The germline V and J ends were trimmed by 7 bases and 3 bases, with 10 bases remaining between them. The CDR3 totals 13 residues. Germline V lookup: CDR1 LNHDA, CDR2 SQIVND (reference sequence). CDR3 DNA sequence: TGTGCCAGTAAGGTCCAGGGCTACAATGAGCAGTTCTTC. Its protein is CASKVQGYNEQFF.

The V gene is TRBV4-1, the J gene TRBJ2-2; 14 bases align to TRBD2. The J segment lost 5 bases and the V segment lost 3 bases, leaving 8 bases of the junction unmatched. There are 18 residues in the CDR3. Germline V gene data show CDR1 as MGHRA and CDR2 as YSYEKL. Here the CDR3 DNA reads TGCGCCAGCAGCCACCCCCTTAGGACTAGCGGGAGGACCGGGGAGCTGTTTTTT. It codes for CASSHPLRTSGRTGELFF.

The chain employs TRBV5-1 and TRBJ2-5, with 11 bases identical to TRBD2. The CDR3 has 15 residues. In germline, CDR1 is SGHRS, CDR2 YFSETQ. The J segment lost 4 bases and the V segment lost 4 bases, leaving 6 bases of the junction unmatched. The CDR3 DNA is TGCGCCAGCAGCCAAACTAGCGGGAGAACAGAGACCCAGTACTTC. This encodes CASSQTSGRTETQYF.

The V call is TRBV27, the J call TRBJ2-2; D gene uncertain. The CDR3 extends over 12 amino acids. V lost 7 bases, J lost 6 bases, and 9 bases lay in between. The germline V gene has CDR1 MNHEY and CDR2 SMNVEV (reference sequence). The CDR3 loop reads CASNPSAGELFF. The CDR3 DNA follows: TGTGCCAGCAATCCGTCGGCCGGGGAGCTGTTTTTT.

This chain connects TRBV7-2 to TRBJ2-7; D remains ambiguous. V was pared by 3 bases and J by 3 bases, with 6 bases between. The CDR3 runs to 12 residues. Per germline, CDR1 SGHTA and CDR2 FQGNSA. The CDR3 DNA sequence: TGTGCCAGCAGCTTGGAGTTCTACGAGCAGTACTTC. This translates into CASSLEFYEQYF.

This rearrangement joins TRBV30 to TRBJ2-1; 7 positions match TRBD2. J gave up 2 bases and V 0 bases, and 4 bases lay outside the gene matches. CDR1 and CDR2 from the germline V gene are GTSNPN and SVGIG (reference sequence). CDR3 length equals 15 residues. Here the CDR3 DNA reads TGTGCCTGGAGTGTTGGGGCGGGGGCCTACAATGAGCAGTTCTTC. This translates into CAWSVGAGAYNEQFF. Full variable domain (rest looked up from reference TRBV30 and TRBJ2-1): SQTIHQWPATLVQPVGSPLSLECTVEGTSNPNLYWYRQAAGRGLQLLFYSVGIGQISSEVPQNLSASRPQDRQFILSSKKLLLSDSGFYLCAWSVGAGAYNEQFFGPGTRLTVL.

The V gene is TRBV18, the J gene TRBJ1-4, with no clear D. There are 16 residues in the CDR3. The V and J ends lost 3 bases and 6 bases respectively, with 17 bases between them. CDR1 is KGHSH, CDR2 LQKENI, per germline. The CDR3 DNA is TGTGCCAGCTCACCTTCCTTCCATAGCGGTCATGAAAAACTGTTTTTT. Translation: CASSPSFHSGHEKLFF.

The count of this clone is one. V gene TRBV5-1 combines with J gene TRBJ2-2; 7 bases match TRBD1. CDR3 size: 14 residues. The V and J ends lost 0 bases and 6 bases, in that order; junction bases with no gene match: 2. Germline values: CDR1 SGHRS, CDR2 YFSETQ. Here the CDR3 reads CASSLGQGSGELFF. The CDR3 DNA reads TGCGCCAGCAGCTTGGGACAGGGTTCCGGGGAGCTGTTTTTT.

The rearrangement links TRBV28 to TRBJ1-6; 9 bases are a match to TRBD1. From germline, CDR1 is MDHEN and CDR2 SYDVKM. This CDR3 is 16 amino acids long. V was clipped by 2 bases and J by 3 bases; unmatched bases: 2. CDR3 amino acids: CASSLRTGVYNSPLHF. CDR3 in DNA: TGTGCCAGCAGTTTAAGGACAGGGGTCTATAATTCACCCCTCCACTTT.

There are a few counts of this clone. The chain carries TRBV2 and TRBJ1-2, with TRBD1 matching 7 bases. From germline, CDR1 is SNHLY and CDR2 FYNNEI. J gave up 6 bases and V 8 bases, and 0 bases lay outside the gene matches. This CDR3 spans 10 amino acids. Written as DNA, the CDR3 is TGTGCCAGCCAGGGGGATGGCTACACCTTC. This codes for CASQGDGYTF.

The V call is TRBV1, the J call TRBJ2-3; the table's D call, TRBD2, was not checked against the DNA. TRBV1 is recorded as a pseudogene. This CDR3 region has 18 residues. CDR3 nucleotide sequence: TGCACCAGCAGCCAAGATAGCTGGGAAACTAGCGGGAGAGATACGCAGTATTTT. The encoded protein is CTSSQDSWETSGRDTQYF.

V gene TRBV28 combines with J gene TRBJ2-1, with 11 bases aligning to TRBD2. J lost 4 bases, V lost 5 bases, and 13 bases had no gene match. The V gene's germline CDR1 is MDHEN and CDR2 SYDVKM. CDR3 size: 18 residues. The DNA for the CDR3 is TGTGCCAGCAGTCCCCTACCCAGTATAGCGGGAGGGTACAATGAGCAGTTCTTC. Its translation is CASSPLPSIAGGYNEQFF.

This clone was counted between two and nine times. V usage is TRBV28 and J usage is TRBJ2-3; 7 bases line up with TRBD2. This CDR3 is built from 14 residues. With 8 bases clipped from V and 1 base from J, the junction kept 6 bases outside the gene matches. CDR1 is MDHEN and CDR2 is SYDVKM in the germline V gene. This CDR3 reads CASQFTSGTDTQYF. CDR3 nucleotides: TGTGCCAGCCAATTTACTAGCGGCACAGATACGCAGTATTTT.

As regards this clone: The same CDR3 can be traced to other DNA sequences in this sample. The V gene is TRBV2, the J gene TRBJ2-7; 10 positions agree with TRBD1. The CDR3 extends over 16 amino acids. Trimming took 1 base from V and 6 from J; bases not matched to a gene: 9. Germline V gives CDR1 SNHLY, CDR2 FYNNEI. Written as DNA, the CDR3 is TGTGCCAGCAGTGAAGGGCCCTGGGACAGGGGTCGCGAGCAGTACTTC. Translated: CASSEGPWDRGREQYF.

The chain uses TRBV19 and TRBJ2-7, with 12 bases matching TRBD2. Trimming at V came to 8 bases and at J to 3 bases, leaving 5 bases not matched to a gene. This CDR3 has 14 amino acids. Germline loops: CDR1 LNHDA, CDR2 SQIVND (reference sequence). This CDR3 is CASGPGLAGYEQYF. The DNA of the CDR3 is TGTGCCAGTGGGCCGGGACTAGCGGGCTACGAGCAGTACTTC.

J is TRBJ2-6 and V is TRBV7-2; TRBD1 matches 8 bases. J gave up 2 bases and V 3 bases, and 0 bases lay outside the gene matches. The germline CDR1 and CDR2 sequences are SGHTA and FQGNSA. CDR3 length: 15 residues. CDR3 loop: CASSLDRAGANVLTF. For the CDR3, the DNA is TGTGCCAGCAGCTTGGACAGGGCTGGGGCCAACGTCCTGACTTTC.